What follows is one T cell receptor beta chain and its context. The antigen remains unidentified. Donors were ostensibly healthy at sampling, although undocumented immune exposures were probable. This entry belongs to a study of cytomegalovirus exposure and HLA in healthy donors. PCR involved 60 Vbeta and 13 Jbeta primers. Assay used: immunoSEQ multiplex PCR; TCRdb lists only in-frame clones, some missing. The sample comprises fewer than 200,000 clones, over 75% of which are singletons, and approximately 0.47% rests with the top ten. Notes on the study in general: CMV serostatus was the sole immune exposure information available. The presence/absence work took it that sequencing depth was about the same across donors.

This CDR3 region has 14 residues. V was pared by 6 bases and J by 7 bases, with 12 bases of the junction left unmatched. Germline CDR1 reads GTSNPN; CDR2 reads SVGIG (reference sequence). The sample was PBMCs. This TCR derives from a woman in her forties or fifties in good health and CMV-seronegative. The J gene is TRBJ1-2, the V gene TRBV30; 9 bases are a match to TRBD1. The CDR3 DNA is TGTGCCTGTGTGGGGGACAGGGTTGTAGGTGGCTACACCTTC. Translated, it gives CACVGDRVVGGYTF.